The text below deals with one T cell receptor beta chain. Its specificity is unknown. The data were taken from a study of cytomegalovirus exposure and HLA in healthy donors. Overall study results and limits: Some V segments, including TRBV6-2 and TRBV6-3, were excluded as indistinguishable. Most of the TCR beta V segments (in an earlier analysis) were productive either about 87% or about 30% of the time. Fewer N-insertions than the approximately 680-donor mean were reportedly shown by an Asian-associated ancestry cluster in a later analysis.

In the PCR, 60 Vbeta and 13 Jbeta primers were used. The repertoire was sequenced with immunoSEQ multiplex PCR; TCRdb's copy has only in-frame clones and lacks some. The sample has 150,000 to 200,000 clones; approximately 80% are singletons. The CDR3 has 14 amino acids. V lost 4 bases and J lost 2, with 10 bases in between. From germline, CDR1 is SGHDT and CDR2 YYEEEE. V gene TRBV5-6 combines with J gene TRBJ2-1; D uncertain. This clonotype was obtained from a man between 35 and 55 years old in good health and CMV-seropositive. Sequencing was done on a sample of PBMCs. The CDR3 DNA reads TGTGCCAGCAGCCCTCAGATGACCTACAATGAGCAGTTCTTC. The encoded protein is CASSPQMTYNEQFF.